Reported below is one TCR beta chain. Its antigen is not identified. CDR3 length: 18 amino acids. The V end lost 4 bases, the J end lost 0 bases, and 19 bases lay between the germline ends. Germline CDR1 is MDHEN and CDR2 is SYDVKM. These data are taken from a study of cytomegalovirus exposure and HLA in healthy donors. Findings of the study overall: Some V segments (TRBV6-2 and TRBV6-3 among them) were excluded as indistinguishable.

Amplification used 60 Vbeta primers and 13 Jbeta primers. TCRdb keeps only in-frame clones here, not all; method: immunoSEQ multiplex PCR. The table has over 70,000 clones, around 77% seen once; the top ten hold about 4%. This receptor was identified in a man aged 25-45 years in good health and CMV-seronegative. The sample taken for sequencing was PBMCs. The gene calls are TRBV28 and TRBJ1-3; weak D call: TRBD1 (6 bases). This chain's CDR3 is CASSSGQDLWGSGNTIYF. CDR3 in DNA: TGTGCCAGCAGTTCGGGACAAGATCTTTGGGGCTCTGGAAACACCATATATTTT.